This T cell receptor (beta chain) was sequenced in a study of cytomegalovirus exposure and HLA in healthy donors. Broader study findings: Rare TCR sequences dominated, though some public TCRs recurred in many donors.

The donors belonged to the roughly 120-subject validation cohort, separate from the roughly 700-subject first cohort. Profiling relied on immunoSEQ multiplex PCR, and the TCRdb table lists in-frame clones only, not all of them. The repertoire holds over 200,000 clones, with about 86% as singletons. Points on this clone: Its specificity is unknown.

The sample consisted of PBMCs. The receptor's source is a woman younger than 35 in good health and CMV-seronegative.

This CDR3 is CASSPWTGTGGSDYGYTF. In DNA, the CDR3 is TGTGCCAGCTCACCATGGACCGGGACAGGGGGATCCGACTATGGCTACACCTTC. The chain carries TRBV18 and TRBJ1-2; 11 nucleotides line up with TRBD1. This CDR3 has 18 residues. Germline V gene lookup returns CDR1 KGHSH and CDR2 LQKENI. The J segment lost 3 bases and the V segment lost 2 bases, leaving 11 bases of the junction unmatched.